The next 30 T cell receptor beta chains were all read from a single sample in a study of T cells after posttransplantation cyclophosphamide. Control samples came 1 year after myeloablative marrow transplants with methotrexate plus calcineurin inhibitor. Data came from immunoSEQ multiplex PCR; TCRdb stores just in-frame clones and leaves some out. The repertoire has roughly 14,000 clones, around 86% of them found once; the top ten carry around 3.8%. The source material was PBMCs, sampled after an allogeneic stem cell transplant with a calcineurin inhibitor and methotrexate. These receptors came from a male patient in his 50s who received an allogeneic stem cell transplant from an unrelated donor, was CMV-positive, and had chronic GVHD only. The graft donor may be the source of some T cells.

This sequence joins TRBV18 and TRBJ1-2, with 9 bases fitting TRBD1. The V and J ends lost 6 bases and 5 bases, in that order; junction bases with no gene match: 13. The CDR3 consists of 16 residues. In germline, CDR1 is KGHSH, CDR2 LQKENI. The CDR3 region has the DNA TGTGCCAGCTCCCCGGACAGGGGCGGGATTTATTATGGCTACACCTTC. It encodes CASSPDRGGIYYGYTF.

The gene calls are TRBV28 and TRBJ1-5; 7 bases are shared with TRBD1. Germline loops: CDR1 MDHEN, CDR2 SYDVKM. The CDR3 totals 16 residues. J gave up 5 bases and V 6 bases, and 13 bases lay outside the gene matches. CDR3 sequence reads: CASRPPGTEIHQPQHF. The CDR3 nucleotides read TGTGCCAGCAGGCCGCCCGGGACAGAAATCCATCAGCCCCAGCATTTT.

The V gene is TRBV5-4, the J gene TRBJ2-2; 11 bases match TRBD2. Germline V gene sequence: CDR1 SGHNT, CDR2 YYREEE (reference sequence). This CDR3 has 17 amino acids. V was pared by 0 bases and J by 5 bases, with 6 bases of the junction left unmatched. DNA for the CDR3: TGTGCCAGCAGCTTGGATCTAGCGGGGGGTCGGACCGGGGAGCTGTTTTTT. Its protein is CASSLDLAGGRTGELFF.

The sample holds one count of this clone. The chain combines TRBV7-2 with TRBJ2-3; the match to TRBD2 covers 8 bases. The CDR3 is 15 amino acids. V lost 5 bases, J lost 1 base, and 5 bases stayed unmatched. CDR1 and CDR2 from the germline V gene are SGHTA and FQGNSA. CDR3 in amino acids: CASSLSGSGTDTQYF. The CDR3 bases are TGTGCCAGCAGCCTGAGCGGGAGTGGCACAGATACGCAGTATTTT.

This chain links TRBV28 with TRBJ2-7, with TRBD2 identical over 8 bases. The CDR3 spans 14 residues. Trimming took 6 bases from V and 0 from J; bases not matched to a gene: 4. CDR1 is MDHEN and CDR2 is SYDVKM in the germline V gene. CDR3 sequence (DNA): TGTGCCAGCAGGATAGCGGGGAGCTCCTACGAGCAGTACTTC. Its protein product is CASRIAGSSYEQYF.

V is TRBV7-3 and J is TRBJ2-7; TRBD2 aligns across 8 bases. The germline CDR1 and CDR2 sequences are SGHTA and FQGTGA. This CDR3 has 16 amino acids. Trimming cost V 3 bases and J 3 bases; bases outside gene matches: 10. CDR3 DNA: TGTGCCAGCAGCTTTCTGGTCGGGAGGGTAATCTACGAGCAGTACTTC. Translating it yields CASSFLVGRVIYEQYF. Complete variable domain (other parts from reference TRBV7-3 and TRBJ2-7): GAGVSQTPSNKVTEKGKYVELRCDPISGHTALYWYRQSLGQGPEFLIYFQGTGAADDSGLPNDRFFAVRPEGSVSTLKIQRTERGDSAVYLCASSFLVGRVIYEQYFGPGTRLTVT.

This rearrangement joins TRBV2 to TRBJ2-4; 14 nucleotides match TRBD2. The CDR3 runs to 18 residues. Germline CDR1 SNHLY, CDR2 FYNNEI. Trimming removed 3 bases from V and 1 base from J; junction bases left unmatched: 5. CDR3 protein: CASSDPGLAGAAKNIQYF. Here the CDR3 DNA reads TGTGCCAGCAGTGATCCGGGACTAGCGGGGGCCGCCAAAAACATTCAGTACTTC. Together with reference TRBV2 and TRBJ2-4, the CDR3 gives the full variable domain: EPEVTQTPSHQVTQMGQEVILRCVPISNHLYFYWYRQILGQKVEFLVSFYNNEISEKSEIFDDQFSVERPDGSNFTLKIRSTKLEDSAMYFCASSDPGLAGAAKNIQYFGAGTRLSVL.

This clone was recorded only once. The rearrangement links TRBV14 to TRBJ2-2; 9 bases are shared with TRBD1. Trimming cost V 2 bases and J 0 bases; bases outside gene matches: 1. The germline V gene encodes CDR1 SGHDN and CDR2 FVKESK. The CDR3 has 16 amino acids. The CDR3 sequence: CASSQRQGANTGELFF. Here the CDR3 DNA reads TGTGCCAGCAGCCAAAGACAGGGGGCGAACACCGGGGAGCTGTTTTTT. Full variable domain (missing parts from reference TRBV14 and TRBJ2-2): EAGVTQFPSHSVIEKGQTVTLRCDPISGHDNLYWYRRVMGKEIKFLLHFVKESKQDESGMPNNRFLAERTGGTYSTLKVQPAELEDSGVYFCASSQRQGANTGELFFGEGSRLTVL.

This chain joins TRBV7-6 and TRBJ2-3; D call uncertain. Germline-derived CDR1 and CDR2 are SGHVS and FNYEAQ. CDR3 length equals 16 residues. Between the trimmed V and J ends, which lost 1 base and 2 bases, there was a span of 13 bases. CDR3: CASSLGVTPDTDTQYF. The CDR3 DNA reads TGTGCCAGCAGCTTAGGAGTAACGCCCGACACAGATACGCAGTATTTT. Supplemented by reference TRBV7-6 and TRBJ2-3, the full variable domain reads GAGVSQSPRYKVTKRGQDVALRCDPISGHVSLYWYRQALGQGPEFLTYFNYEAQQDKSGLPNDRFSAERPEGSISTLTIQRTEQRDSAMYRCASSLGVTPDTDTQYFGPGTRLTVL.

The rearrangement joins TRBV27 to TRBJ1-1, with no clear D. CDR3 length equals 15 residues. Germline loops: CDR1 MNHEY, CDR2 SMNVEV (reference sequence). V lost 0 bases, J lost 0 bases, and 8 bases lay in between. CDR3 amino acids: CASSLSTGLNTEAFF. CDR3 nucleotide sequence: TGTGCCAGCAGTTTATCGACGGGGTTGAACACTGAAGCTTTCTTT.

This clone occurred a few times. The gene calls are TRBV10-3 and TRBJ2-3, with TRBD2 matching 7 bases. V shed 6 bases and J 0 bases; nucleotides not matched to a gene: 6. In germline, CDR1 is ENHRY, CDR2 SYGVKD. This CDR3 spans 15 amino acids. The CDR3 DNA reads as TGTGCCATCAGGCCTAGCGGTTCTAGCACAGATACGCAGTATTTT. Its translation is CAIRPSGSSTDTQYF.

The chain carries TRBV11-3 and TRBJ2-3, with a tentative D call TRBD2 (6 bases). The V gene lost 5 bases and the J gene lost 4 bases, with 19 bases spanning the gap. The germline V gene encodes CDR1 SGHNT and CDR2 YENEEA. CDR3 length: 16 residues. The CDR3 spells CASSPGAPGAADTQYF. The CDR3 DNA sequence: TGTGCCAGCAGCCCAGGAGCCCCGGGAGCCGCAGATACGCAGTATTTT.

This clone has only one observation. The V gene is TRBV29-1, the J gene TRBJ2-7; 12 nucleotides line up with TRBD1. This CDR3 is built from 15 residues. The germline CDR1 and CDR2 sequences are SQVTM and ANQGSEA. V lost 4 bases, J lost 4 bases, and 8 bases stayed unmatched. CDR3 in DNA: TGCAGCGTTGCCCCGGGACAGGGGGCGGCTTACGAGCAGTACTTC. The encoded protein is CSVAPGQGAAYEQYF.

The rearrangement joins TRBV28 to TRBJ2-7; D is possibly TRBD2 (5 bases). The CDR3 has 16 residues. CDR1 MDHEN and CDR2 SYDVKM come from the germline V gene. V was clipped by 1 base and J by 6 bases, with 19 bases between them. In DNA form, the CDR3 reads TGTGCCAGCAGTTTATATTTGGGAGTGGTGAGAGCCGAGCAGTACTTC. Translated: CASSLYLGVVRAEQYF.

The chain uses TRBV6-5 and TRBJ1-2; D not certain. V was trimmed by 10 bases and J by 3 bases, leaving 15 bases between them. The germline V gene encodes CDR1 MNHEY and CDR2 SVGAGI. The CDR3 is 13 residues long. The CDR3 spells CATYRARDYGYTF. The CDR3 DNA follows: TGTGCCACCTACCGCGCGAGAGACTATGGCTACACCTTC.

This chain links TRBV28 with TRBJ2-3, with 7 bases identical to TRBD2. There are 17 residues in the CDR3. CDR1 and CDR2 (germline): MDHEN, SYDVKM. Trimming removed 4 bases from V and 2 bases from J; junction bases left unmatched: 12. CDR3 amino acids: CASSSLQRDGYTDTQYF. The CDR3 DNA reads TGTGCCAGCAGTTCTCTCCAGCGGGATGGTTACACAGATACGCAGTATTTT.

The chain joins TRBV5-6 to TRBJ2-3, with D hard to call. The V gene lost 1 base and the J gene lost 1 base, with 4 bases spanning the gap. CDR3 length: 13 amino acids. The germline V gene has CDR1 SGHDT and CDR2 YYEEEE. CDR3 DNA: TGTGCCAGCAGCTTGACTCGCACAGATACGCAGTATTTT. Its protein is CASSLTRTDTQYF.

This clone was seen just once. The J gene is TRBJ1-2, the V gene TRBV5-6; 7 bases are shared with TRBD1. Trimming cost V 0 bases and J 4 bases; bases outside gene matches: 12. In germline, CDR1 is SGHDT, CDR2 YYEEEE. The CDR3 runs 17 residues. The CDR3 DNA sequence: TGTGCCAGCAGCTTGGAAGGGGGCGCAAGTTACTTCTATGGCTACACCTTC. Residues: CASSLEGGASYFYGYTF.

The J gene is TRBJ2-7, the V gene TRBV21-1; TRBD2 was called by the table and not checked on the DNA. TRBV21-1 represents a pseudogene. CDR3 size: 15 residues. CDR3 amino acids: CASSKVEGGYYEQYF. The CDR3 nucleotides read TGTGCCAGCAGCAAAGTGGAGGGAGGATACTACGAGCAGTACTTC.

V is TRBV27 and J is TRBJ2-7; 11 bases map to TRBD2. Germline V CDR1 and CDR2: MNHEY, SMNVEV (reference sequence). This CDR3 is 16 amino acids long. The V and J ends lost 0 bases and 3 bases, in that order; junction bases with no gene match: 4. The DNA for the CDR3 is TGTGCCAGCAGTTTATCCGCCGGGACTAGCGGCTACGAGCAGTACTTC. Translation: CASSLSAGTSGYEQYF.

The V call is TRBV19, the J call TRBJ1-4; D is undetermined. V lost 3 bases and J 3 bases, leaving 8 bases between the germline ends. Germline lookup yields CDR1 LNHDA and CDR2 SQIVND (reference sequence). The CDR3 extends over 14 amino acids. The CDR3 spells CASSMRVANEKLFF. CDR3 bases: TGTGCCAGTAGTATGCGGGTTGCTAATGAAAAACTGTTTTTT. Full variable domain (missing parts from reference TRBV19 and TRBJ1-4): DGGITQSPKYLFRKEGQNVTLSCEQNLNHDAMYWYRQDPGQGLRLIYYSQIVNDFQKGDIAEGYSVSREKKESFPLTVTSAQKNPTAFYLCASSMRVANEKLFFGSGTQLSVL.

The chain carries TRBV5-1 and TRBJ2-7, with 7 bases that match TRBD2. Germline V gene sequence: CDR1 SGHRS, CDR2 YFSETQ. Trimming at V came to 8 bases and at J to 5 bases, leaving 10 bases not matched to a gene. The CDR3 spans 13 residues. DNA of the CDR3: TGCGCCAGGAAGGTGGGCGGGAGCCACGAGCAGTACTTC. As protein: CARKVGGSHEQYF.

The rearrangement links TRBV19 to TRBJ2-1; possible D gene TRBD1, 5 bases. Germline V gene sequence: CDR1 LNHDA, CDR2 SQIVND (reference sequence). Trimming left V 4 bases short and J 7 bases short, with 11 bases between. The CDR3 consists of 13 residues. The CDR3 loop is CASSKGRANEQFF. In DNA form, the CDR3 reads TGTGCCAGTAGTAAGGGCAGGGCTAATGAGCAGTTCTTC.

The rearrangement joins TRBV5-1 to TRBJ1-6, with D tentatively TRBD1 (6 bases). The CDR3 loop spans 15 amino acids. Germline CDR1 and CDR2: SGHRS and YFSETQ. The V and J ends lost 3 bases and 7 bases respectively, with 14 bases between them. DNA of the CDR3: TGCGCCAGCAGCTCAAAGGGACAAGAAAATTCACCCCTCCACTTT. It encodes CASSSKGQENSPLHF. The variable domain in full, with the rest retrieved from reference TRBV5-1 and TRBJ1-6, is KAGVTQTPRYLIKTRGQQVTLSCSPISGHRSVSWYQQTPGQGLQFLFEYFSETQRNKGNFPGRFSGRQFSNSRSEMNVSTLELGDSALYLCASSSKGQENSPLHFGNGTRLTVT.

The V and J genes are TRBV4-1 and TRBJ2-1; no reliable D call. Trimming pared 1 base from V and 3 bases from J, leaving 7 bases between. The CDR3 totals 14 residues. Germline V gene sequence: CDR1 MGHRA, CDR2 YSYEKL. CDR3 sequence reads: CASSQGLLYNEQFF. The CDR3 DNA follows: TGCGCCAGCAGCCAAGGACTGCTCTACAATGAGCAGTTCTTC.

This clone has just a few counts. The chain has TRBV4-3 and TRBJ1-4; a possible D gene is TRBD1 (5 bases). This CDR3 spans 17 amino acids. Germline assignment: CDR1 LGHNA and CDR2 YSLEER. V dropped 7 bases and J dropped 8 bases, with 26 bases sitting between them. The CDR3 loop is CASKPEYLGGIEEKLFF. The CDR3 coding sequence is TGCGCCAGCAAACCCGAATATCTTGGGGGGATCGAGGAAAAACTGTTTTTT.

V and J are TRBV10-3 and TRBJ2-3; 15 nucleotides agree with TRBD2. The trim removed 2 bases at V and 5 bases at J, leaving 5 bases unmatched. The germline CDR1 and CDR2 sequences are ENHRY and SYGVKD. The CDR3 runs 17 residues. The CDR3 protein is CAISERTSGGAIDTQYF. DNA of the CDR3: TGTGCCATCAGTGAGAGGACTAGCGGGGGGGCAATAGATACGCAGTATTTT.

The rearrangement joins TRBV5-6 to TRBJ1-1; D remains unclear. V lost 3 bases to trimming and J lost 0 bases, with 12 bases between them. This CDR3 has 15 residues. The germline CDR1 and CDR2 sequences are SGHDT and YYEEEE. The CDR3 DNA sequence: TGTGCCAGCAGCTCCGCAGGATTAATGAACACTGAAGCTTTCTTT. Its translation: CASSSAGLMNTEAFF. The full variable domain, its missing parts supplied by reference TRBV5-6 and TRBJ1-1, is DAGVTQSPTHLIKTRGQQVTLRCSPKSGHDTVSWYQQALGQGPQFIFQYYEEEERQRGNFPDRFSGHQFPNYSSELNVNALLLGDSALYLCASSSAGLMNTEAFFGQGTRLTVV.

CDR3 DNA: TGCGCCAGCAGCTTGGACGTCTTCGGGGGCACAGATACGCAGTATTTT. Protein product: CASSLDVFGGTDTQYF. The chain recombines TRBV5-1 with TRBJ2-3; TRBD2 is a possible D gene (5 bases). V lost 0 bases to trimming and J lost 1 base, with 12 bases between them. Germline V CDR1 and CDR2: SGHRS, YFSETQ. CDR3 length: 16 amino acids.

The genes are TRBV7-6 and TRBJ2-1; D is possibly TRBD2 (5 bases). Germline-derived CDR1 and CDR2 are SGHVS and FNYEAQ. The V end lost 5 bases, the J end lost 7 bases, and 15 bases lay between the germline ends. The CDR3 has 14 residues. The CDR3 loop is CASSPRVVANEQFF. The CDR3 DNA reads TGTGCCAGCAGCCCTAGGGTAGTAGCGAATGAGCAGTTCTTC.